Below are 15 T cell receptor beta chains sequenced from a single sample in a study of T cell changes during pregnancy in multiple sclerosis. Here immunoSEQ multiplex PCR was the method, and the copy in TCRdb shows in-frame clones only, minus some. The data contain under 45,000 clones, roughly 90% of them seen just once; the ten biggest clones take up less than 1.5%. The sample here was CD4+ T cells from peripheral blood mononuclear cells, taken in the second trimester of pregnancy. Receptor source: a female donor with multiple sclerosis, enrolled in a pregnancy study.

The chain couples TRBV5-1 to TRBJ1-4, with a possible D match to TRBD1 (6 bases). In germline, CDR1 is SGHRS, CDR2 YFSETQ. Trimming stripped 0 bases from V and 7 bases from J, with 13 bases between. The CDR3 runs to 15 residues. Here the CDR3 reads CASSLGGGRSEKLFF. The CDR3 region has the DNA TGCGCCAGCAGCTTGGGCGGGGGGCGCAGTGAAAAACTGTTTTTT.

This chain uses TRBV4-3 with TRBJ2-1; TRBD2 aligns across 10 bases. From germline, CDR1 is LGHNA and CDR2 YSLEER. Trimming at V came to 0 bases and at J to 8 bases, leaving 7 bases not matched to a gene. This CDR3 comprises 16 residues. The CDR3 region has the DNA TGCGCCAGCAGCCAAGAGTCTAGCGGGAGAGACTATGAGCAGTTCTTC. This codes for CASSQESSGRDYEQFF.

The CDR3 protein is CASSSAGSGTQYF. The CDR3 bases are TGCGCCAGCAGCTCCGCGGGCTCAGGAACCCAGTACTTC. V and J are TRBV5-1 and TRBJ2-5, with D possibly TRBD2 on 5 matching bases. Germline V CDR1 and CDR2: SGHRS, YFSETQ. There are 13 residues in the CDR3. Trimming removed 3 bases at V and 8 bases at J, with 14 bases between.

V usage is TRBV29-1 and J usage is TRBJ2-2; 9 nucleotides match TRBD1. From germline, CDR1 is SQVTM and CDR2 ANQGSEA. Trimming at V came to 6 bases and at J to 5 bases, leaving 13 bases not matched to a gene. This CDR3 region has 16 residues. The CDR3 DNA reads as TGCAGCGTCGCATCAATGACCGGGACAGGGACCGGGGAGCTGTTTTTT. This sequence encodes CSVASMTGTGTGELFF.

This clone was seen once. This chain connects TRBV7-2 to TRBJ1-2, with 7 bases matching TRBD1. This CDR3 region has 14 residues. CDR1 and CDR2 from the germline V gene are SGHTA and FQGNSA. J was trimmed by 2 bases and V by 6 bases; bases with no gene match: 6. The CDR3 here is CASRRPGQNYGYTF. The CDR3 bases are TGTGCCAGCAGGCGCCCGGGACAGAACTATGGCTACACCTTC.

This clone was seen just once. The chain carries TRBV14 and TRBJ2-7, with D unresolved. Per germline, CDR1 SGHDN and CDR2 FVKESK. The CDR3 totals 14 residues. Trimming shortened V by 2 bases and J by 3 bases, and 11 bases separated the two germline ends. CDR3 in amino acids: CASSQLNSRYEQYF. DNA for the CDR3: TGTGCCAGCAGCCAACTTAACAGCCGCTACGAGCAGTACTTC.

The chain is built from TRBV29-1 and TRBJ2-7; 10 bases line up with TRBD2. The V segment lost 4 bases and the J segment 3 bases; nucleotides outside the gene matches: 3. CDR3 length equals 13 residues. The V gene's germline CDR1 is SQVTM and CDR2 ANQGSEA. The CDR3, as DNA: TGCAGCGTTGGACTAGCGGGTAACTACGAGCAGTACTTC. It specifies CSVGLAGNYEQYF.

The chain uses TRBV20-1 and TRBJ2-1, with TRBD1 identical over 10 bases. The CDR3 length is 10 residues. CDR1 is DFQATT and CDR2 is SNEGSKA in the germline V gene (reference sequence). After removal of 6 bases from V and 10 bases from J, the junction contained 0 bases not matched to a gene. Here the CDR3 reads CSAGQGEQFF. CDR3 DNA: TGCAGTGCGGGACAGGGGGAGCAGTTCTTC.

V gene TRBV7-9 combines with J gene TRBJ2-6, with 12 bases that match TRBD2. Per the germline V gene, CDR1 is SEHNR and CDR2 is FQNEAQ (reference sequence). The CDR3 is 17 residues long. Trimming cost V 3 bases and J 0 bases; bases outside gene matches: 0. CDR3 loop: CASSLTSGSSGANVLTF. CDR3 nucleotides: TGTGCCAGCAGCTTGACTAGCGGGAGCTCTGGGGCCAACGTCCTGACTTTC. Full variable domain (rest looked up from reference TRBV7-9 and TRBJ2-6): DTGVSQNPRHKITKRGQNVTFRCDPISEHNRLYWYRQTLGQGPEFLTYFQNEAQLEKSRLLSDRFSAERPKGSFSTLEIQRTEQGDSAMYLCASSLTSGSSGANVLTFGAGSRLTVL.

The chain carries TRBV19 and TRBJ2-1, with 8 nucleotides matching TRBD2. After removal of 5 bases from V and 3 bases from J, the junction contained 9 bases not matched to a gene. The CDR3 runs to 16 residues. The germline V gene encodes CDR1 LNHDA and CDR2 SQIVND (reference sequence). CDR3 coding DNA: TGTGCCAGTAGTTCTTACGGGAGGGCCTTCTACAATGAGCAGTTCTTC. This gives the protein CASSSYGRAFYNEQFF.

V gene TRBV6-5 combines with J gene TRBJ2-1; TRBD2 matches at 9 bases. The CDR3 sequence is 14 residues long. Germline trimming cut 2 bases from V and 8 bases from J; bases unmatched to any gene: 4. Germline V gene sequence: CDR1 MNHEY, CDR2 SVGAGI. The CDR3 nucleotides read TGTGCCAGCAGTTACCTGGGACTAGCCGATGAGCAGTTCTTC. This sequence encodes CASSYLGLADEQFF.

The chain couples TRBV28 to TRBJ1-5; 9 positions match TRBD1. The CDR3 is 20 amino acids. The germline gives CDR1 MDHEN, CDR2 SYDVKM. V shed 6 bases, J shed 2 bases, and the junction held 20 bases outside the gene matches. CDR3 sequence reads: CASSRRAPGTGTNGNQPQHF. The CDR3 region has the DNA TGTGCCAGCAGCCGACGCGCGCCCGGGACAGGGACGAACGGCAATCAGCCCCAGCATTTT.

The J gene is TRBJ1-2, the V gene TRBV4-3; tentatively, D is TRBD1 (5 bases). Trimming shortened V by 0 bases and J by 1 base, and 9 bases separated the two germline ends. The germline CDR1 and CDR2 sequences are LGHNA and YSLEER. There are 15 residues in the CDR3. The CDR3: CASSQDDRVNYGYTF. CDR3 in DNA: TGCGCCAGCAGCCAAGATGACAGAGTTAACTATGGCTACACCTTC.

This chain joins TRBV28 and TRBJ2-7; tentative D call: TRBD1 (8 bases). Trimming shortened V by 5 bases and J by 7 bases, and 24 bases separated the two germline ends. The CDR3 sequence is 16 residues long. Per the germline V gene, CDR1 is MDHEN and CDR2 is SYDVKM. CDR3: CASSGTGERDKGEQYF. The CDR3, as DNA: TGTGCCAGCAGTGGGACAGGAGAGCGGGATAAGGGGGAGCAGTACTTC.

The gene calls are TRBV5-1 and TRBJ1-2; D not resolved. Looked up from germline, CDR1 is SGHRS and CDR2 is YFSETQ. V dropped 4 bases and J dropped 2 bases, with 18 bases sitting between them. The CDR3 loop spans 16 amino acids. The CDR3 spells CASSNPRGLLNYGYTF. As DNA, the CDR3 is TGCGCCAGCAGCAACCCCCGGGGATTACTCAACTATGGCTACACCTTC.